This T cell receptor (beta chain) appears in the sequencing data of a study of blood T cell repertoires in COVID-19. Overall study context: Sites across the United States, Italy and Spain contributed samples from acute and convalescent COVID-19. PBMCs, B-cell-depleted T cells, or T cells were the source of the cDNA or gDNA that made up the material.

Germline lookup yields CDR1 LNHNV and CDR2 YYDKDF (reference sequence). The length of the CDR3 is 15 residues. The V end was cut by 3 bases, the J end by 4 bases, with 14 bases between. Under the authors' procedure: Reference gene primer amplification gave nucleated cell count estimates. Generated by immunoSEQ multiplex PCR, the TCRdb table keeps only in-frame clones and is missing some. The D gene and trimming were derived from the DNA, and the V and J assignments and clone size from that table. The profile shows 240,000 or so clones, about four fifths of them singletons. Sequencing was performed on peripheral blood. The chain uses TRBV15 and TRBJ2-3, with D hard to call. The sequence was collected from a man younger than 40 who had recovered from COVID-19. CDR3 sequence (DNA): TGTGCCACCAGCAGGGCCCCAAATACCGCAGATACGCAGTATTTT. Protein sequence: CATSRAPNTADTQYF.